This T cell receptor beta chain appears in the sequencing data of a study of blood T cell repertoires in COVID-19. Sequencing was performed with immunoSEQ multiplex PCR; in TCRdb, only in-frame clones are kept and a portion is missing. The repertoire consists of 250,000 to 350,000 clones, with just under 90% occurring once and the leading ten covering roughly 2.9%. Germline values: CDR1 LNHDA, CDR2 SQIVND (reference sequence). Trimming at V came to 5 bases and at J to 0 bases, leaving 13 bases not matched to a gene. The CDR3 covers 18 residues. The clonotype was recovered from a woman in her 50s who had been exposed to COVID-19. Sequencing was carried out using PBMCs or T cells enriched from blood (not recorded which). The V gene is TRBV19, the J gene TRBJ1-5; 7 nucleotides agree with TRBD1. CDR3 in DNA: TGTGCCAGTAGTTCACCGGGACAGAAGAAGTATAGCAATCAGCCCCAGCATTTT. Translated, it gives CASSSPGQKKYSNQPQHF.